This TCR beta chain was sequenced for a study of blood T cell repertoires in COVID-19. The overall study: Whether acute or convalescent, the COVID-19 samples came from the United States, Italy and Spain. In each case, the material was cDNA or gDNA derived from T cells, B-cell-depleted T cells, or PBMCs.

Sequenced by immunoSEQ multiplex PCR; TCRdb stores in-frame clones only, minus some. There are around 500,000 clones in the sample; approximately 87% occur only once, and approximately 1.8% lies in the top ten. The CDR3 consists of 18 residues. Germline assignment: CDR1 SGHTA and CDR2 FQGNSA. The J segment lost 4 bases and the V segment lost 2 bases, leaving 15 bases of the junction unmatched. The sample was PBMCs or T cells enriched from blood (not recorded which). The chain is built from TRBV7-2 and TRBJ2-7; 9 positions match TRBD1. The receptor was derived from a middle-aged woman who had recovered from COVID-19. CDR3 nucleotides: TGTGCCAGCAGCTTAAAACCGGATTTTGGGACAGGGAAATACGAGCAGTACTTC. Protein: CASSLKPDFGTGKYEQYF.